This T cell receptor (beta chain) was retrieved from a study of OX40 agonist ivuxolimab in advanced cancers. As for the study more broadly: Ivuxolimab was a fully human IgG2 agonistic monoclonal antibody targeting the costimulatory receptor OX40 (CD134). Prior anti-PD-1, anti-PD-L1 or anti-CTLA-4 therapy was permitted, and approximately 42% of dose-escalation patients had received checkpoint inhibitors. Of the approximately 54 dose-escalation patients, hepatocellular carcinoma was present in approximately 20, melanoma in some 15, renal cell carcinoma in 9 and head and neck cancer in 9. Peripheral TCRbeta sequencing aimed to test whether ivuxolimab altered TCR sequence diversity and caused clonal T-cell expansion. The paper describes the monotherapy dose-escalation part (N = 52 patients) of the phase I trial of ivuxolimab. Intravenous ivuxolimab was administered to patients every 2 weeks at six dose levels: 0.01, 0.1, 0.3, 1.5, 3 and 10 mg/kg. In the dose-escalation cohort, 82.7% of patients were male, and the mean age was about 55 years, with a range of roughly 20 to 80. Partial responses occurred in three dose-escalation patients: two with cutaneous melanoma and one with hepatocellular carcinoma. Broader findings and caveats from the paper: At doses of 0.1 to 3.0 mg/kg, clonal expansion of both CD4+ and CD8+ blood T cells was observed from baseline to week 6. In the 0.1-3.0 mg/kg groups, partial responders were among the patients with the lowest normalized peripheral clonal expansion, particularly in CD8+ T cells. Low levels of normalized T-cell clonal expansion were also seen in some patients who did not respond. Which antigens the clonally expanded peripheral T cells were specific for was not determined. After ivuxolimab, more expanded clones were found on average in CD8+ T cells than in CD4+ T cells.

The germline V and J ends show losses of 4 bases and 8 bases respectively, and no gene match explains 15 bases of the junction. From the germline V gene, CDR1 is SGDLS and CDR2 is YYNGEE. The CDR3 holds 16 amino acids from the cysteine to the phenylalanine. Only CDR3 DNA remains: 48 bases, in frame from the first base. To sequence the TCRbeta CDR3 region, genomic DNA was isolated from the sorted cells. The immunoSEQ Assay was used for sequencing of TCRbeta CDR3 regions. The table was pulled from immuneACCESS by TCRdb, which kept in-frame rearrangements only. Such tables lose some clones; where checked, under half of the loss comes from unresolved V genes, and the rest has no known cause. In all, the sample holds around 72,000 clones, and approximately 84% of those were seen once. The ten largest clones add up to roughly 17% of the sample. With regard to this clone: Its binding antigen is unknown. The input lacks base qualities; no much larger clone sits a single base away.

The trial excluded patients who had a history of autoimmune disease or were on systemic immunosuppression. Peripheral blood for TCR sequencing was drawn from every dose cohort at baseline, at cycle 4 day 1 and at cycle 7 day 1. Samples came from an open-label, multicenter, first-in-human phase I dose-escalation trial of ivuxolimab. Adults with locally advanced or metastatic melanoma, renal cell, hepatocellular, or head and neck squamous cell carcinoma were enrolled in the trial. Before TCR sequencing, CD4+ T cells and CD8+ T cells from peripheral blood were sorted into separate populations. The sequence was collected from an adult with an advanced solid tumor such as melanoma, head and neck, liver or kidney cancer. The material sequenced was CD4+ or CD8+ T cells sorted from blood, taken in a trial of the OX40 agonist ivuxolimab. The sequence links TRBV9 to TRBJ2-1, and 7 junctional nucleotides match TRBD2. The DNA sequence is TGTGCCAGCAGCCCCCTGGCGGGAGATGGTACGGATGAGCAGTTCTTC. It translates as CASSPLAGDGTDEQFF.